This T cell receptor (beta chain) was sequenced for a study of OX40 agonist ivuxolimab in advanced cancers. Background on the study: In this cohort, patients received ivuxolimab, an agonistic anti-OX40 (CD134) antibody.

CDR1 and CDR2 from the germline V gene are LGHNA and YSLEER. The CDR3 runs 14 residues. Trimming at V came to 3 bases and at J to 9 bases, leaving 5 bases not matched to a gene. TCRdb's table, derived via immunoSEQ multiplex PCR, lists solely in-frame clones and lacks some. The sample has about 20,000 clones, roughly 78% seen once; the top ten hold 20% to 25%. This clone has a handful of counts. Blood specimens came from baseline, cycle 4 day 1, and cycle 7 day 1. The sequencing used CD4+ or CD8+ T cells sorted from blood, collected in a trial of the OX40 agonist ivuxolimab. This rearrangement joins TRBV4-3 to TRBJ2-1; 10 bases match TRBD1. The TCR originated in an adult with an advanced solid tumor such as melanoma, head and neck, liver or kidney cancer. The CDR3 DNA reads TGCGCCAGCAGCCAGAGACAGGGGGCGAGTGAGCAGTTCTTC. Its protein product is CASSQRQGASEQFF.